These 28 T cell receptor beta chains came from one sample sequenced in a study of CD8 T cells in Susac syndrome. An input of about 0.45 to 1 ug of RNA was subjected to reverse transcription using random hexamers. One entry per CDR3 protein, called by TCRdb with MiXCR from the immunoSEQ multiplex PCR reads. The repertoire holds over 100,000 distinct CDR3 sequences, over 90% seen once, with roughly 0.14% in the top ten. The sequenced material came from CD4+ T cells from PBMCs. The source of these receptors is a human donor with Susac syndrome.

The rearrangement links TRBV12-3 or TRBV12-4 to TRBJ2-7, with 13 bases matching TRBD2. With V trimmed by 1 base and J by 2 bases, 5 bases remained unmatched. CDR3 length: 17 residues. In DNA, the CDR3 is TGTGCCAGCAGTTTAGGGACTAGCGGGAGAAGGCCCTACGAGCAGTACTTC. Residues: CASSLGTSGRRPYEQYF.

This rearrangement joins TRBV3-1 to TRBJ1-2; 7 nucleotides match TRBD1. This CDR3 spans 14 amino acids. Germline-derived CDR1 and CDR2 are LGHDT and YNNKEL (reference sequence). The trim removed 4 bases at V and 9 bases at J, leaving 11 bases unmatched. CDR3 in amino acids: CASSPRDRDSRYTF. CDR3 sequence (DNA): TGTGCCAGCAGCCCCCGCGACAGGGACTCTCGCTACACCTTC.

The CDR3 DNA reads as TGTGCCAGCACTCCGACAGGTCTGAATCAGCCCCAGCATTTT. It codes for CASTPTGLNQPQHF. The genes are TRBV6-6 and TRBJ1-5, with a weak D call TRBD1 (6 bases). Trimming shortened V by 7 bases and J by 4 bases, and 14 bases separated the two germline ends. The CDR3 runs 14 residues. Germline-derived CDR1 and CDR2 are MNHNY and SVGAGI (reference sequence).

This chain connects TRBV7-9 to TRBJ1-1, with a possible D match to TRBD1 (6 bases). The ends were cut back, 1 base at V and 5 bases at J, with 11 bases in the middle. CDR1 SEHNR and CDR2 FQNEAQ come from the germline V gene (reference sequence). The CDR3 length is 14 residues. The CDR3 bases are TGTGCCAGCAGCTTAGATTTGCAGGGGACTGAAGCTTTCTTT. It is translated as CASSLDLQGTEAFF.

The V and J genes are TRBV3-1 and TRBJ2-3, with a weak D call TRBD2 (6 bases). V was clipped by 3 bases and J by 3 bases, with 13 bases between them. CDR3 length equals 15 residues. Germline-derived CDR1 and CDR2 are LGHDT and YNNKEL (reference sequence). The CDR3: CASSQGPGSTDTQYF. CDR3 DNA: TGTGCCAGCAGCCAGGGGCCCGGGAGTACAGATACGCAGTATTTT.

This clonotype was found once. V gene TRBV29-1 combines with J gene TRBJ2-7; D remains unclear. Germline V gives CDR1 SQVTM, CDR2 ANQGSEA. The CDR3 runs to 15 residues. With 4 bases removed from V and 3 bases from J, the gap between germline ends came to 19 bases. The CDR3 loop reads CSVGPGLGPVYEQYF. The CDR3 DNA is TGCAGCGTTGGACCGGGCCTCGGGCCCGTCTACGAGCAGTACTTC.

This sequence joins TRBV28 and TRBJ2-7; 9 bases line up with TRBD2. Trimming took 8 bases from V and 4 from J; bases not matched to a gene: 6. Germline loops: CDR1 MDHEN, CDR2 SYDVKM. This CDR3 comprises 13 residues. CDR3 sequence reads: CASHSGRGYEQYF. The CDR3 bases are TGTGCCAGCCATAGCGGGAGAGGGTACGAGCAGTACTTC. Looking up the rest from reference TRBV28 and TRBJ2-7 gives the full variable domain: DVKVTQSSRYLVKRTGEKVFLECVQDMDHENMFWYRQDPGLGLRLIYFSYDVKMKEKGDIPEGYSVSREKKERFSLILESASTNQTSMYLCASHSGRGYEQYFGPGTRLTVT.

The genes are TRBV28 and TRBJ2-7; 8 positions match TRBD2. V trimming: 5 bases; J trimming: 5 bases; junction bases outside the gene matches: 14. From germline, CDR1 is MDHEN and CDR2 SYDVKM. This CDR3 region has 16 residues. The CDR3 loop is CASSPGGVAGSDEQYF. The CDR3 DNA reads as TGTGCCAGCAGTCCCGGGGGGGTAGCGGGATCCGACGAGCAGTACTTC. The full variable domain, rest sourced from reference TRBV28 and TRBJ2-7, is DVKVTQSSRYLVKRTGEKVFLECVQDMDHENMFWYRQDPGLGLRLIYFSYDVKMKEKGDIPEGYSVSREKKERFSLILESASTNQTSMYLCASSPGGVAGSDEQYFGPGTRLTVT.

This rearrangement joins TRBV12-3 or TRBV12-4 to TRBJ1-2; possibly TRBD1 for D (5 bases). V lost 6 bases, J lost 0 bases, and 8 bases lay in between. There are 13 residues in the CDR3. The CDR3 is CASSSDTNYGYTF. The CDR3 nucleotides are TGTGCCAGCAGCTCGGACACTAACTATGGCTACACCTTC.

CDR3 sequence (DNA): TGCGCCAGCAGCTTGGGTCCGATTGGCAGCAATCAGCCCCAGCATTTT. It translates to CASSLGPIGSNQPQHF. V is TRBV5-1 and J is TRBJ1-5; D is undetermined. The CDR3 contains 16 residues. CDR1 SGHRS and CDR2 YFSETQ come from the germline V gene. With 0 bases removed from V and 1 base from J, the gap between germline ends came to 11 bases.

J is TRBJ1-2 and V is TRBV15; D is unclear. Trimming shortened V by 4 bases and J by 0 bases, and 9 bases separated the two germline ends. The CDR3 consists of 14 residues. Per germline, CDR1 LNHNV and CDR2 YYDKDF (reference sequence). CDR3 in DNA: TGTGCCACCAGCAAGCGGTTAGCTAACTATGGCTACACCTTC. It specifies CATSKRLANYGYTF.

The V call is TRBV29-1, the J call TRBJ1-2, with 7 bases fitting TRBD1. The CDR3 is made up of 11 amino acids. Germline CDR1 and CDR2: SQVTM and ANQGSEA. With V trimmed by 7 bases and J by 8 bases, 7 bases remained unmatched. CDR3 residues: CSALQGIGYTF. The CDR3 DNA follows: TGCAGCGCTCTACAGGGGATAGGCTACACCTTC.

The genes are TRBV29-1 and TRBJ2-5; possible D gene TRBD1, 5 bases. With 4 bases removed from V and 4 bases from J, the gap between germline ends came to 10 bases. The germline CDR1 and CDR2 sequences are SQVTM and ANQGSEA. The CDR3 covers 12 residues. The CDR3, as DNA: TGCAGCGTTGGCCAGGGTGGAGAGACCCAGTACTTC. Translation gives CSVGQGGETQYF. The full variable domain, in which reference TRBV29-1 and TRBJ2-5 provide the parts outside the CDR3, is SAVISQKPSRDICQRGTSLTIQCQVDSQVTMMFWYRQQPGQSLTLIATANQGSEATYESGFVIDKFPISRPNLTFSTLTVSNMSPEDSSIYLCSVGQGGETQYFGPGTRLLVL.

This chain links TRBV14 with TRBJ1-1, with a tentative D call TRBD1 (5 bases). Trimming took 4 bases from V and 4 from J, leaving 10 bases between them. Germline CDR1 is SGHDN and CDR2 is FVKESK. The CDR3 has 13 residues. The CDR3 here is CASSLMGGTEAFF. CDR3 DNA sequence: TGTGCCAGCAGCCTCATGGGGGGCACTGAAGCTTTCTTT.

This chain uses TRBV7-9 with TRBJ1-2; D uncertain. Germline CDR1 reads SEHNR; CDR2 reads FQNEAQ (reference sequence). V lost 1 base and J lost 8, with 11 bases in between. This CDR3 region has 13 residues. This CDR3 reads CASSLETTGGYTF. The CDR3 DNA is TGTGCCAGCAGCTTAGAGACCACTGGGGGCTACACCTTC.

This chain connects TRBV9 to TRBJ2-1, with D perhaps assigned TRBD1 or TRBD2 (5 bases each). The CDR3 is made up of 15 amino acids. V dropped 0 bases and J dropped 6 bases, with 13 bases sitting between them. Germline V gene data show CDR1 as SGDLS and CDR2 as YYNGEE. Here the CDR3 DNA reads TGTGCCAGCAGCGTAGGGGCAGGGAGTGCCAATGAGCAGTTCTTC. Amino acids: CASSVGAGSANEQFF.

This sequence joins TRBV12-3 or TRBV12-4 and TRBJ1-5; 9 bases map to TRBD1. V shed 5 bases, J shed 7 bases, and the junction held 12 bases outside the gene matches. This CDR3 is built from 16 residues. CDR3 DNA sequence: TGTGCCAGCAGTCACCGGGACAGGGAGGGAAGGCAGCCCCAGCATTTT. Protein product: CASSHRDREGRQPQHF.

The chain couples TRBV28 to TRBJ2-7; D gene uncertain. Trimming removed 3 bases at V and 2 bases at J, with 8 bases between. Germline V gene sequence: CDR1 MDHEN, CDR2 SYDVKM. This CDR3 contains 13 residues. The CDR3 reads CASSFSSPYEQYF. In DNA, the CDR3 is TGTGCCAGCAGTTTTAGCAGCCCCTACGAGCAGTACTTC.

The gene calls are TRBV5-6 and TRBJ2-1, with D possibly matching TRBD2 (6 bases). Trimming removed 6 bases from V and 6 bases from J, with 16 bases in between. CDR1 and CDR2 from the germline V gene are SGHDT and YYEEEE. This CDR3 region has 14 residues. The CDR3 nucleotides read TGTGCCAGCACCCTCATCGGGAGAGGCAATGAGCAGTTCTTC. The encoded protein is CASTLIGRGNEQFF.

This chain joins TRBV20-1 and TRBJ2-7; 8 bases align to TRBD1. V lost 6 bases and J lost 5; bases outside the gene matches: 6. This CDR3 region has 12 residues. Per germline, CDR1 DFQATT and CDR2 SNEGSKA (reference sequence). CDR3 amino acids: CSAKTGGDEQYF. Written as DNA, the CDR3 is TGCAGTGCGAAAACAGGGGGAGACGAGCAGTACTTC.

The rearrangement joins TRBV28 to TRBJ2-1; possible D gene TRBD2, 5 bases. Germline values: CDR1 MDHEN, CDR2 SYDVKM. This CDR3 spans 12 amino acids. V lost 6 bases to trimming and J lost 14 bases, with 17 bases between them. The CDR3 is CASRSGGSSKFF. The CDR3 DNA reads TGTGCCAGCAGATCCGGCGGGTCTTCCAAGTTCTTC. Looking up the rest from reference TRBV28 and TRBJ2-1 gives the full variable domain: DVKVTQSSRYLVKRTGEKVFLECVQDMDHENMFWYRQDPGLGLRLIYFSYDVKMKEKGDIPEGYSVSREKKERFSLILESASTNQTSMYLCASRSGGSSKFFGPGTRLTVL.

The rearrangement links TRBV7-8 to TRBJ1-5; 8 bases line up with TRBD1. Germline CDR1 SGHVS, CDR2 FQNEAQ. V trimming: 3 bases; J trimming: 3 bases; junction bases outside the gene matches: 4. This CDR3 has 15 amino acids. In DNA, the CDR3 is TGTGCCAGCAGCTTGGTGGGACAGGTCAATCAGCCCCAGCATTTT. Amino acids: CASSLVGQVNQPQHF. The full variable domain, in which reference TRBV7-8 and TRBJ1-5 provide the parts outside the CDR3, is GAGVSQSPRYKVAKRGQDVALRCDPISGHVSLFWYQQALGQGPEFLTYFQNEAQLDKSGLPSDRFFAERPEGSVSTLKIQRTQQEDSAVYLCASSLVGQVNQPQHFGDGTRLSIL.

The V call is TRBV20-1, the J call TRBJ1-5; D is possibly TRBD1 (5 bases). In germline, CDR1 is DFQATT, CDR2 SNEGSKA (reference sequence). The CDR3 is 13 residues long. The germline V and J ends were trimmed by 3 bases and 10 bases, with 16 bases remaining between them. This CDR3 reads CSASGTEKEPQHF. CDR3 coding DNA: TGCAGTGCTAGTGGGACTGAGAAAGAACCCCAGCATTTT.

The CDR3 is CASSESDRLANYGYTF. Here the CDR3 DNA reads TGTGCCAGCAGCGAGAGCGACAGGCTAGCTAACTATGGCTACACCTTC. The gene calls are TRBV9 and TRBJ1-2, with D possibly matching TRBD1 (6 bases). The CDR3 totals 16 residues. CDR1 is SGDLS and CDR2 is YYNGEE in the germline V gene. V was cut by 3 bases and J by 0 bases, with 15 bases left in between.

V gene TRBV7-9 combines with J gene TRBJ2-5, with D perhaps matching TRBD2 (5 bases). With 1 base removed from V and 7 bases from J, the gap between germline ends came to 13 bases. The germline CDR1 and CDR2 sequences are SEHNR and FQNEAQ (reference sequence). This CDR3 contains 14 residues. The CDR3 nucleotides read TGTGCCAGCAGCTTAGTAAGCGGCGGAGGGACCCAGTACTTC. Translation: CASSLVSGGGTQYF.

J is TRBJ2-3 and V is TRBV2; D is perhaps TRBD1 (6 bases). The length of the CDR3 is 14 residues. Germline CDR1 and CDR2: SNHLY and FYNNEI. V was trimmed by 3 bases and J by 3 bases, leaving 10 bases between them. In DNA form, the CDR3 reads TGTGCCAGCAGTGACCGACAGGTAACAGATACGCAGTATTTT. Translation gives CASSDRQVTDTQYF.

V and J are TRBV12-3 or TRBV12-4 and TRBJ1-1; TRBD1 might be the D (6 bases). V was pared by 5 bases and J by 5 bases, with 21 bases between. The CDR3 extends over 16 amino acids. The CDR3, as DNA: TGTGCCAGCAGTCGGACAGTGGGGCAGGGTGTGACTGAAGCTTTCTTT. Amino acid sequence: CASSRTVGQGVTEAFF.

The chain employs TRBV27 and TRBJ2-1, with 9 nucleotides matching TRBD1. V lost 4 bases and J lost 3; bases outside the gene matches: 1. The CDR3 is made up of 14 amino acids. Germline V CDR1 and CDR2: MNHEY, SMNVEV (reference sequence). The CDR3 DNA is TGTGCCAGCAGTTGGACAGGGGTCTACAATGAGCAGTTCTTC. Its translation: CASSWTGVYNEQFF.